This section outlines one T cell receptor beta chain sequence together with its context. Data came from immunoSEQ multiplex PCR; TCRdb stores just in-frame clones and leaves some out. The sample yields over 65,000 clones, 70% to 90% seen once. These data come from a study of identifying expanded T cells in peripheral blood. The length of the CDR3 is 16 residues. From germline, CDR1 is SEHNR and CDR2 FQNEAQ (reference sequence). V was pared by 5 bases and J by 5 bases, with 8 bases of the junction left unmatched. During the collection period, no donor immune events like infections were recorded. The V gene is TRBV7-9, the J gene TRBJ2-1; 11 bases map to TRBD1. The sample comprised blood. The sequence was collected from a person between 18 and 69 years old in good health. The CDR3 region is CASSVFGQGADNEQFF. CDR3 bases: TGTGCCAGCAGCGTGTTCGGACAGGGGGCGGACAATGAGCAGTTCTTC. The full variable domain, with the rest looked up from reference TRBV7-9 and TRBJ2-1, is DTGVSQNPRHKITKRGQNVTFRCDPISEHNRLYWYRQTLGQGPEFLTYFQNEAQLEKSRLLSDRFSAERPKGSFSTLEIQRTEQGDSAMYLCASSVFGQGADNEQFFGPGTRLTVL.